The 15 T cell receptor beta chains reported below all come from one sample, sequenced in a study of cytomegalovirus exposure and HLA in healthy donors. Researchers ran the PCR with 60 Vbeta and 13 Jbeta primers. The data were produced by immunoSEQ multiplex PCR, yet TCRdb's version contains in-frame clones alone and is incomplete. The sample shows approximately 180,000 clones, just over 70% of them seen only once. The sequenced material came from PBMCs. Receptor source: a human donor in good health.

The chain joins TRBV19 to TRBJ1-2; 9 positions match TRBD1. CDR1 is LNHDA, CDR2 SQIVND, per germline (reference sequence). This CDR3 contains 16 residues. V shed 4 bases, J shed 8 bases, and the junction held 14 bases outside the gene matches. The CDR3 bases are TGTGCCAGTAGTACCGCCGGGACAGGGTTCGGGTACGGCTACACCTTC. It is translated as CASSTAGTGFGYGYTF. Full variable domain (remainder filled in from reference TRBV19 and TRBJ1-2): DGGITQSPKYLFRKEGQNVTLSCEQNLNHDAMYWYRQDPGQGLRLIYYSQIVNDFQKGDIAEGYSVSREKKESFPLTVTSAQKNPTAFYLCASSTAGTGFGYGYTFGSGTRLTVV.

The J gene is TRBJ2-2, the V gene TRBV2, with D tentatively TRBD2 (6 bases). V shed 7 bases and J shed 4 bases, with 13 bases lying between them. This CDR3 spans 14 amino acids. Looked up from germline, CDR1 is SNHLY and CDR2 is FYNNEI. Here the CDR3 DNA reads TGTGCCAGCATGTCCGCCGGGGGCACCGGGGAGCTGTTTTTT. Translated: CASMSAGGTGELFF.

V and J are TRBV5-6 and TRBJ1-2; 7 nucleotides match TRBD1. CDR3 length: 15 amino acids. CDR1 is SGHDT, CDR2 YYEEEE, per germline. V lost 0 bases, J lost 4 bases, and 6 bases stayed unmatched. The DNA for the CDR3 is TGTGCCAGCAGCTTGGGGGGTGAGGGGGCCTATGGCTACACCTTC. This encodes CASSLGGEGAYGYTF.

The chain joins TRBV5-1 to TRBJ2-3, with TRBD2 matching over 9 bases. Trimming removed 4 bases from V and 2 bases from J; junction bases left unmatched: 2. The CDR3 covers 14 residues. Germline V gene sequence: CDR1 SGHRS, CDR2 YFSETQ. CDR3 in DNA: TGCGCCAGCAGCCCTAGCGGGGACACAGATACGCAGTATTTT. This gives the protein CASSPSGDTDTQYF.

In regard to this clone: The identical CDR3 is also encoded by other nucleotide sequences in the sample. The chain recombines TRBV11-2 with TRBJ2-7; D uncertain. The V end lost 5 bases, the J end lost 2 bases, and 10 bases lay between the germline ends. This CDR3 is built from 13 residues. From germline, CDR1 is SGHAT and CDR2 FQNNGV. The CDR3, as DNA: TGTGCCAGCAGCCTCGGCGGTACCTACGAGCAGTACTTC. It yields the protein CASSLGGTYEQYF.

The chain recombines TRBV5-6 with TRBJ2-3; 10 nucleotides match TRBD1. V shed 0 bases, J shed 2 bases, and the junction held 3 bases outside the gene matches. Germline V CDR1 and CDR2: SGHDT, YYEEEE. CDR3 size: 16 residues. CDR3 protein: CASSLVGTGDTDTQYF. CDR3 nucleotides: TGTGCCAGCAGCTTGGTAGGGACAGGGGACACAGATACGCAGTATTTT.

This clone was recorded once. V is TRBV25-1 and J is TRBJ2-2; D perhaps matches TRBD1 (6 bases). Germline assignment: CDR1 MGHDK and CDR2 SYGVNS. Trimming removed 6 bases from V and 2 bases from J, with 10 bases in between. This CDR3 spans 14 amino acids. In nucleotides, the CDR3 is TGTGCCAGCAGGGACAGAGTTAACACCGGGGAGCTGTTTTTT. Amino acid sequence: CASRDRVNTGELFF.

This clone was recorded a few times. The V and J genes are TRBV30 and TRBJ1-2, with D uncertain. The ends were cut back, 3 bases at V and 4 bases at J, with 6 bases in the middle. Germline V gene sequence: CDR1 GTSNPN, CDR2 SVGIG (reference sequence). The CDR3 totals 11 residues. As DNA, the CDR3 is TGTGCCTGGAGGAGGTCCTATGGCTACACCTTC. Protein product: CAWRRSYGYTF.

The chain recombines TRBV13 with TRBJ2-5; maybe TRBD2 (6 bases). Germline V CDR1 and CDR2: PRHDT, FYEKMQ (reference sequence). The CDR3 extends over 14 amino acids. Trimming took off 4 bases at V and 1 base at J, with 10 bases between the two ends. As DNA, the CDR3 is TGTGCCAGCAGCTCGGGACTCGCCCAAGAGACCCAGTACTTC. Protein sequence: CASSSGLAQETQYF.

This sequence joins TRBV29-1 and TRBJ2-7; D possibly corresponds to TRBD1 (6 bases). Trimming stripped 4 bases from V and 4 bases from J, with 17 bases between. CDR3 length equals 14 residues. Germline V lookup: CDR1 SQVTM, CDR2 ANQGSEA. CDR3 nucleotides: TGCAGCGTTGGTTTAGAACAGGGAAGGTACGAGCAGTACTTC. It codes for CSVGLEQGRYEQYF.

This clone was picked up a small number of times. V and J are TRBV4-3 and TRBJ2-5; 12 bases are a match to TRBD2. Germline lookup yields CDR1 LGHNA and CDR2 YSLEER. The CDR3 is made up of 16 amino acids. With V trimmed by 1 base and J by 2 bases, 2 bases remained unmatched. The CDR3 here is CASSQAGLAGQETQYF. The CDR3 DNA reads TGCGCCAGCAGCCAAGCGGGACTAGCGGGTCAAGAGACCCAGTACTTC.

The J gene is TRBJ2-1, the V gene TRBV7-3, with D possibly TRBD2 on 6 matching bases. Germline lookup yields CDR1 SGHTA and CDR2 FQGTGA. Trimming left V 0 bases short and J 9 bases short, with 15 bases between. The CDR3 covers 15 residues. CDR3 sequence: CASSLTVQGGGEQFF. The DNA for the CDR3 is TGTGCCAGCAGCTTAACGGTGCAGGGAGGAGGTGAGCAGTTCTTC.

The J gene is TRBJ2-1, the V gene TRBV6-5, with 13 bases matching TRBD2. Germline CDR1 is MNHEY and CDR2 is SVGAGI. The CDR3 runs to 16 residues. V lost 2 bases and J lost 7; bases outside the gene matches: 5. The CDR3 DNA follows: TGTGCCAGCAGTTACGCCACTAGCGGGGGGGCAAATGAGCAGTTCTTC. It yields the protein CASSYATSGGANEQFF.

In this sample, this clone turned up a few times. The chain joins TRBV12-1 to TRBJ2-7; the D call in the table, TRBD2, was not verified against the DNA. TRBV12-1 is a pseudogene locus. The CDR3 runs to 17 residues. Here the CDR3 reads CASSPLVTGTSNHEQYF. DNA for the CDR3: TGTGCCAGCAGCCCCCTCGTCACCGGGACTAGCAACCACGAGCAGTACTTC.

The V gene is TRBV10-3, the J gene TRBJ1-1; D not certain. In germline, CDR1 is ENHRY, CDR2 SYGVKD. The CDR3 is made up of 14 amino acids. V was trimmed by 5 bases and J by 0 bases, leaving 10 bases between them. Here the CDR3 DNA reads TGTGCCATCAGTCAACAGCCCATGAACACTGAAGCTTTCTTT. This sequence encodes CAISQQPMNTEAFF.